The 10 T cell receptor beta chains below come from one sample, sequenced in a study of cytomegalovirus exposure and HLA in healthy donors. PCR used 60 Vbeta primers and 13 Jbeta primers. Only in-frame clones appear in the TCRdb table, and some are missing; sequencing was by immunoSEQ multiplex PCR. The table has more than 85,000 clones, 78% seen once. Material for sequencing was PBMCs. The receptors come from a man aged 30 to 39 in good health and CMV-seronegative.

The CDR3 DNA reads as TGTGCCAGCAGCTTAGGCCGCGAACGGAACTATGGCTACACCTTC. Protein: CASSLGRERNYGYTF. The V call is TRBV7-9, the J call TRBJ1-2; D ambiguous. CDR3 size: 15 residues. Trimming pared 1 base from V and 2 bases from J, leaving 11 bases between. Germline V lookup: CDR1 SEHNR, CDR2 FQNEAQ (reference sequence).

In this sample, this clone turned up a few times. CDR3: CASSQDLSGSSGNTIYF. For the CDR3, the DNA is TGCGCCAGCAGCCAAGATCTTTCCGGGAGCTCTGGAAACACCATATATTTT. The V gene is TRBV4-3, the J gene TRBJ1-3; D is undetermined. Germline CDR1 and CDR2: LGHNA and YSLEER. V lost 0 bases, J lost 0 bases, and 12 bases lay in between. This CDR3 has 17 residues.

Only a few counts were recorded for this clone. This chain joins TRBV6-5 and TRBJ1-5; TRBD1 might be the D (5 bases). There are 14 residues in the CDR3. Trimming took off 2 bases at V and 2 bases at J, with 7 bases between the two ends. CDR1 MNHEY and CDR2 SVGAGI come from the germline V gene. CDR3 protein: CASSYRGGNQPQHF. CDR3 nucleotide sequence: TGTGCCAGCAGTTACAGGGGTGGCAATCAGCCCCAGCATTTT.

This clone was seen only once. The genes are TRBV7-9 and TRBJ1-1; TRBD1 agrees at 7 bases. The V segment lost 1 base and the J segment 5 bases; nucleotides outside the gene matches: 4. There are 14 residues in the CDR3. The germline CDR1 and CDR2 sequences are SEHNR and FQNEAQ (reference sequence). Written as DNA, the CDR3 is TGTGCCAGCAGCTTAGGGGCAGGGGGTACTGAAGCTTTCTTT. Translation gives CASSLGAGGTEAFF.

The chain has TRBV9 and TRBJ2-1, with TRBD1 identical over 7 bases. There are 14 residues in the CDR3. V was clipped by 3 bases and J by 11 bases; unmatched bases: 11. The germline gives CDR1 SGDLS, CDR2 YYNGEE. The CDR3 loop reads CASSGNSPGQQQFF. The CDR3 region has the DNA TGTGCCAGCAGCGGGAATTCCCCGGGACAGCAGCAGTTCTTC.

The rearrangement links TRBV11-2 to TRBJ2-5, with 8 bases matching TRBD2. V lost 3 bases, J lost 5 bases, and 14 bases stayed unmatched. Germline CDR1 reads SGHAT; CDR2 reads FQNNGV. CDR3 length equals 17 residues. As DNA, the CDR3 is TGTGCCAGCAGCTTGAAAAGCGGGGGCCCCTTGGGGGAGACCCAGTACTTC. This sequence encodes CASSLKSGGPLGETQYF.

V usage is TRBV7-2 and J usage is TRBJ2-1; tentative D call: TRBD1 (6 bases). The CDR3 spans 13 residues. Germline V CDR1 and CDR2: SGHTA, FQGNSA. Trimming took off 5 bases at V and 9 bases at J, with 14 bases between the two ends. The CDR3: CASSADRRGEQFF. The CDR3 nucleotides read TGTGCCAGCAGCGCAGACCGCAGGGGTGAGCAGTTCTTC.

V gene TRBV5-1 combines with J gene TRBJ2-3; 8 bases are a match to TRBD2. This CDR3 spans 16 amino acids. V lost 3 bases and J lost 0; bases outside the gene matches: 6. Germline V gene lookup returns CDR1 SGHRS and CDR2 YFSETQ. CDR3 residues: CASSSSLAGSTDTQYF. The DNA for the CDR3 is TGCGCCAGCAGCTCTTCTTTAGCGGGGAGCACAGATACGCAGTATTTT.

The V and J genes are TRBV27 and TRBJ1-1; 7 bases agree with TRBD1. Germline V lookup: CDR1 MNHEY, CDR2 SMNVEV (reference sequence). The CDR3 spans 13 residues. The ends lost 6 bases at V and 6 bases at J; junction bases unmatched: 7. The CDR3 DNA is TGTGCCAGCAGCCCGGGACAGTTCGCTGAAGCTTTCTTT. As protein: CASSPGQFAEAFF.

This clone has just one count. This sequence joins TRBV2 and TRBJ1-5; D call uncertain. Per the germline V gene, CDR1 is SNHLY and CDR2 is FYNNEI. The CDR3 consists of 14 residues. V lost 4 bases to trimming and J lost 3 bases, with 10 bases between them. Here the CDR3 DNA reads TGTGCCAGCAGTGGAGGGCTTAACAATCAGCCCCAGCATTTT. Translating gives CASSGGLNNQPQHF.